The rows below give T cell receptor beta chains drawn from one sample of a study of blood T cells in healthy people across ages. TCRdb independently ran MiXCR on the 5' RACE reads; one entry per CDR3 protein. The sample includes about 670,000 distinct CDR3 sequences, around 41% of them seen just once. Input material: blood. Source of these receptors: an elderly man in good health. Both conserved end residues are part of each CDR3. Fields, in order: D gene, clone size, J gene, V gene, CDR3 DNA, CDR3 protein. D genes are given only for firm matches. Size tells how often a clone was seen (once, few, many) or the class of an expanded clone, and some rows leave it out.

d_gene: NA
abundance: many
j_gene: TRBJ1-4
v_gene: TRBV20-1
CDR3nt: TGCAGTGTAAGGCAGGATAATGAAAAACTGTTTTTT
CDR3aa: CSVRQDNEKLFF

d_gene: NA
abundance: few
j_gene: TRBJ1-4
v_gene: TRBV4-2
CDR3nt: TGTGCCAGCAGCCAAGATAGGGCAGTCTCGGATGAAAAACTGTTTTTT
CDR3aa: CASSQDRAVSDEKLFF

d_gene: TRBD1
abundance: NA
j_gene: TRBJ1-2
v_gene: TRBV7-2
CDR3nt: TGTGCCAGCAGCTTACACCGACAGGGGGCGGGGGATGGCTACACCTTC
CDR3aa: CASSLHRQGAGDGYTF

d_gene: NA
abundance: few
j_gene: TRBJ2-3
v_gene: TRBV6-2/TRBV6-3
CDR3nt: TGTGCCAGCAGTTACTCCCACAGCGGACTCACTCCGGGCAATACGCAGTATTTT
CDR3aa: CASSYSHSGLTPGNTQYF

d_gene: NA
abundance: NA
j_gene: TRBJ1-4
v_gene: TRBV9
CDR3nt: TGTGCCAGCAGCGGCCCTCCTACAACTAATGAAAAACTGTTTTTT
CDR3aa: CASSGPPTTNEKLFF

d_gene: NA
abundance: NA
j_gene: TRBJ2-1
v_gene: TRBV4-3
CDR3nt: TGCGCCAGCAGCCAAGCCCCGGGGACACAGGGTGAGCAGTTCTTC
CDR3aa: CASSQAPGTQGEQFF

d_gene: NA
abundance: few
j_gene: TRBJ2-1
v_gene: TRBV5-1
CDR3nt: TGTGCCAGCAGCTTAAGCGGAAACTCCTACAATGAGCAGTTCTTC
CDR3aa: CASSLSGNSYNEQFF

d_gene: NA
abundance: NA
j_gene: TRBJ1-5
v_gene: TRBV12-3/TRBV12-4
CDR3nt: TGTGCCAGCCGAGCCCCAGCCTACAATCAGCCCCAGCATTTT
CDR3aa: CASRAPAYNQPQHF

d_gene: NA
abundance: NA
j_gene: TRBJ1-1
v_gene: TRBV2
CDR3nt: TGTGCCAGCAGTGTACTCAGGGTCGGAGATAAAGCTTTCTTT
CDR3aa: CASSVLRVGDKAFF

d_gene: NA
abundance: few
j_gene: TRBJ2-6
v_gene: TRBV6-2/TRBV6-3
CDR3nt: TGTGCCAGCAGTTACCCCACACACTCTGGGGCCAACGTCCTGACTTTC
CDR3aa: CASSYPTHSGANVLTF

d_gene: NA
abundance: NA
j_gene: TRBJ2-7
v_gene: TRBV20-1
CDR3nt: TGCAGTGCTAGAAGGTTCGACTCCTACGAACAGTACTTC
CDR3aa: CSARRFDSYEQYF

d_gene: NA
abundance: many
j_gene: TRBJ2-3
v_gene: TRBV7-2
CDR3nt: TGTGCCAGCAGCCCAAGCACAGATACGCAGTATTTT
CDR3aa: CASSPSTDTQYF

d_gene: TRBD1
abundance: few
j_gene: TRBJ1-2
v_gene: TRBV6-2/TRBV6-3
CDR3nt: TGTGCCAGCAGTTACGCGGGACAGCTAATCTATGGCTACACCTTC
CDR3aa: CASSYAGQLIYGYTF

d_gene: TRBD2
abundance: few
j_gene: TRBJ2-3
v_gene: TRBV5-1
CDR3nt: TGCGCCAGCAGCCCGAGGACTAGCGGGGGTATAGATACGCAGTATTTT
CDR3aa: CASSPRTSGGIDTQYF

d_gene: TRBD1
abundance: few
j_gene: TRBJ1-4
v_gene: TRBV5-6
CDR3nt: TGTGCCAGCAGCCTCCCCAGGGGGGCTAATGAAAAACTGTTTTTT
CDR3aa: CASSLPRGANEKLFF

d_gene: TRBD2
abundance: once
j_gene: TRBJ2-3
v_gene: TRBV27
CDR3nt: TGTGCCAGCAGTTTAAACGGGGGGGCTGGAGATACGCAGTATTTT
CDR3aa: CASSLNGGAGDTQYF

d_gene: TRBD1
abundance: NA
j_gene: TRBJ2-7
v_gene: TRBV11-2
CDR3nt: TGTGCCAGCAGCACAGGACAGGGAGCTTGGGGCGAGCAGTACTTC
CDR3aa: CASSTGQGAWGEQYF

d_gene: NA
abundance: NA
j_gene: TRBJ1-6
v_gene: TRBV12-3/TRBV12-4
CDR3nt: TGTGCCAGCAGTGGGGGCCAAGGGTCACCCCTCCACTTT
CDR3aa: CASSGGQGSPLHF

d_gene: NA
abundance: NA
j_gene: TRBJ2-7
v_gene: TRBV20-1
CDR3nt: TGCAGTGCTAGTTGGTTCTCGGGCAATGAGCAGTACTTC
CDR3aa: CSASWFSGNEQYF

d_gene: NA
abundance: few
j_gene: TRBJ2-5
v_gene: TRBV11-2
CDR3nt: TGTGCCAGCAGCTGGCCCAGGGGCAGCCAAGAGACCCAGTACTTC
CDR3aa: CASSWPRGSQETQYF

d_gene: TRBD1
abundance: NA
j_gene: TRBJ1-2
v_gene: TRBV28
CDR3nt: TGTGCCAACACACTGCGACAGGGGTTCTATGGCTACACCTTC
CDR3aa: CANTLRQGFYGYTF

d_gene: TRBD1
abundance: few
j_gene: TRBJ1-5
v_gene: TRBV7-9
CDR3nt: TGTGCCAGCAGCTCGAATTTCGGGACAGGGCTCCAGCCCCAGCATTTT
CDR3aa: CASSSNFGTGLQPQHF

d_gene: TRBD1
abundance: NA
j_gene: TRBJ2-7
v_gene: TRBV18
CDR3nt: TGTGCCAGCTCAGAATGGGACAGGGGAGTCTACGAGCAGTACTTC
CDR3aa: CASSEWDRGVYEQYF

d_gene: NA
abundance: NA
j_gene: TRBJ2-1
v_gene: TRBV6-2/TRBV6-3
CDR3nt: TGTGCCAGCAGTTACTCGATCGGGGTCCGGAATGAGCAGTTCTTC
CDR3aa: CASSYSIGVRNEQFF

d_gene: TRBD2
abundance: once
j_gene: TRBJ2-5
v_gene: TRBV7-2
CDR3nt: TGTGCCAGCAGCCAAGAGAGCGGGAGGGGGGAGCAGTACTTC
CDR3aa: CASSQESGRGEQYF

d_gene: NA
abundance: NA
j_gene: TRBJ2-7
v_gene: TRBV5-4
CDR3nt: TGTGCCAGCAGCTTCAGGTCCGGGGGCCCCTACGAGCAGTACTTC
CDR3aa: CASSFRSGGPYEQYF

d_gene: TRBD1
abundance: NA
j_gene: TRBJ2-1
v_gene: TRBV20-1
CDR3nt: TGCAGTGCTAGAGGACAGACAGGGGACGAGCAGTTCTTC
CDR3aa: CSARGQTGDEQFF

d_gene: TRBD2
abundance: NA
j_gene: TRBJ2-3
v_gene: TRBV25-1
CDR3nt: TGTGCCAGCAGTGAACCGACTAGCGGGGTATTCGTAGATACGCAGTATTTT
CDR3aa: CASSEPTSGVFVDTQYF

d_gene: NA
abundance: NA
j_gene: TRBJ2-3
v_gene: TRBV6-2/TRBV6-3
CDR3nt: TGTGCCAGCAGTTACCGGTGGCAGGGCACAGATACGCAGTATTTT
CDR3aa: CASSYRWQGTDTQYF

d_gene: NA
abundance: NA
j_gene: TRBJ2-1
v_gene: TRBV4-2
CDR3nt: TGTGCCAGCAGCCAAGAGGGCCCGACTACACAGGCCTACAATGAGCAGTTCTTC
CDR3aa: CASSQEGPTTQAYNEQFF

d_gene: NA
abundance: NA
j_gene: TRBJ1-2
v_gene: TRBV12-3/TRBV12-4
CDR3nt: TGTGCCAGCAGATCTACCCAGACAGCATATGGCTACACCTTC
CDR3aa: CASRSTQTAYGYTF

d_gene: TRBD1
abundance: few
j_gene: TRBJ1-2
v_gene: TRBV10-1
CDR3nt: TGCGCCAGCAGTGAGTACCGGACAGGGGGCAGCTATGGCTACACCTTC
CDR3aa: CASSEYRTGGSYGYTF

d_gene: TRBD1
abundance: few
j_gene: TRBJ2-7
v_gene: TRBV7-2
CDR3nt: TGTGCCAGCAGCTTGGCCGGGACAGGGGAGAGCGAGCAGTACTTC
CDR3aa: CASSLAGTGESEQYF

d_gene: NA
abundance: many
j_gene: TRBJ2-1
v_gene: TRBV29-1
CDR3nt: TGCAGCGCCGAGGCAGGGGCAAATGAGCAGTTCTTC
CDR3aa: CSAEAGANEQFF

d_gene: NA
abundance: NA
j_gene: TRBJ2-5
v_gene: TRBV4-3
CDR3nt: TGCGCCAGCAGCCAAGGCGCCTCAGGGGAAGAGACCCAGTACTTC
CDR3aa: CASSQGASGEETQYF

d_gene: NA
abundance: few
j_gene: TRBJ2-7
v_gene: TRBV5-1
CDR3nt: TGCGCCAGCAGTTGGGGGGGCCCCTACGAGCAGTACTTC
CDR3aa: CASSWGGPYEQYF

d_gene: NA
abundance: few
j_gene: TRBJ2-1
v_gene: TRBV4-1
CDR3nt: TGCGCCAGCAGCCAAGATCCGAGACACGCCTACAATGAGCAGTTCTTC
CDR3aa: CASSQDPRHAYNEQFF

d_gene: NA
abundance: NA
j_gene: TRBJ2-3
v_gene: TRBV6-2/TRBV6-3
CDR3nt: TGTGCCAGCAGTTATCCGGTCAAGGCGGCCTCCCTCGATACGCAGTATTTT
CDR3aa: CASSYPVKAASLDTQYF

d_gene: TRBD2
abundance: NA
j_gene: TRBJ2-3
v_gene: TRBV28
CDR3nt: TGTGCCAGCAGTGGAATAGCGGGATACCCCTTTTATACGCAGTATTTT
CDR3aa: CASSGIAGYPFYTQYF

d_gene: TRBD2
abundance: NA
j_gene: TRBJ2-2
v_gene: TRBV7-3
CDR3nt: TGTGCCAGCAGCTCCCAAACGAGGGGACTAGTCCCCGGGGAGCTGTTTTTT
CDR3aa: CASSSQTRGLVPGELFF

d_gene: TRBD2
abundance: NA
j_gene: TRBJ2-1
v_gene: TRBV6-6
CDR3nt: TGTGCCAGCACCCGAAGCGGGGGGCAGTTCTTC
CDR3aa: CASTRSGGQFF

d_gene: TRBD2
abundance: NA
j_gene: TRBJ2-7
v_gene: TRBV29-1
CDR3nt: TGCAGCGTTGTTTCGGCGGGAGGTCCGGGATACAATGAGCAGTACTTC
CDR3aa: CSVVSAGGPGYNEQYF

d_gene: TRBD1
abundance: NA
j_gene: TRBJ2-2
v_gene: TRBV6-2/TRBV6-3
CDR3nt: TGTGCCAGCAGTACCGGGACAGTTTCGGTCGGGGAGCTGTTTTTT
CDR3aa: CASSTGTVSVGELFF

d_gene: TRBD1
abundance: few
j_gene: TRBJ2-5
v_gene: TRBV25-1
CDR3nt: TGTGCCAGCAGGGACAGGACCTCAGACACCCAGTACTTC
CDR3aa: CASRDRTSDTQYF

d_gene: NA
abundance: NA
j_gene: TRBJ1-2
v_gene: TRBV2
CDR3nt: TGTGCCAGCACCGGGTTGAGGGGCTACACCTTC
CDR3aa: CASTGLRGYTF

d_gene: TRBD2
abundance: NA
j_gene: TRBJ2-1
v_gene: TRBV9
CDR3nt: TGTGCCAGCAGCGCTAGGACTAGCGGGGGGGTCTCCTACAATGAGCAGTTCTTC
CDR3aa: CASSARTSGGVSYNEQFF

d_gene: TRBD2
abundance: few
j_gene: TRBJ2-3
v_gene: TRBV24-1
CDR3nt: TGTGCCACCAGTGATCGTACGCGGGGGGGAGATACGCAGTATTTT
CDR3aa: CATSDRTRGGDTQYF

d_gene: NA
abundance: few
j_gene: TRBJ2-7
v_gene: TRBV18
CDR3nt: TGTGCCAGCTCACCAAAAGTGAGCAGGGACTACGAGCAGTACTTC
CDR3aa: CASSPKVSRDYEQYF

d_gene: TRBD1
abundance: NA
j_gene: TRBJ2-3
v_gene: TRBV28
CDR3nt: TGTGCCAGCAGCTCTGACCTAGGGACAGGAGGAGACGGAGGCACAGATACGCAGTATTTT
CDR3aa: CASSSDLGTGGDGGTDTQYF

d_gene: NA
abundance: few
j_gene: TRBJ2-7
v_gene: TRBV6-2/TRBV6-3
CDR3nt: TGTGCCAGCAATACCCTGAACGAGCAGTACTTC
CDR3aa: CASNTLNEQYF

d_gene: TRBD1
abundance: few
j_gene: TRBJ2-7
v_gene: TRBV2
CDR3nt: TGTGCCAGCAGGGGGGGGACAGGGAGCAATGAGCAGTACTTC
CDR3aa: CASRGGTGSNEQYF

d_gene: TRBD2
abundance: few
j_gene: TRBJ2-3
v_gene: TRBV7-9
CDR3nt: TGTGCCAGCAGCGCGCCGGGACTAGCCATAGATACGCAGTATTTT
CDR3aa: CASSAPGLAIDTQYF

d_gene: NA
abundance: NA
j_gene: TRBJ2-1
v_gene: TRBV10-3
CDR3nt: TGTGCCATCAGGGAAGGAGAGGCGTACAATGAGCAGTTCTTC
CDR3aa: CAIREGEAYNEQFF

d_gene: TRBD1
abundance: NA
j_gene: TRBJ2-1
v_gene: TRBV24-1
CDR3nt: TGTGCCACCAGTGATTTGCAAAAGGGGGCGGCCTGCGTCCTGTTCTTC
CDR3aa: CATSDLQKGAACVLFF

d_gene: NA
abundance: NA
j_gene: TRBJ2-5
v_gene: TRBV28
CDR3nt: TGTGCCAGCAGTTTAAGACAGTTTCAAGAGACCCAGTACTTC
CDR3aa: CASSLRQFQETQYF

d_gene: NA
abundance: few
j_gene: TRBJ2-5
v_gene: TRBV7-6
CDR3nt: TGTGCCAGCAGCTCCGGAGGGGGAGGGGTAATGAAGACCCAGTACTTC
CDR3aa: CASSSGGGGVMKTQYF

d_gene: NA
abundance: NA
j_gene: TRBJ2-1
v_gene: TRBV2
CDR3nt: TGTGCCAGCAGTGAGGAGTCCTACAATGAGCAGTTCTTC
CDR3aa: CASSEESYNEQFF

d_gene: NA
abundance: NA
j_gene: TRBJ2-7
v_gene: TRBV7-2
CDR3nt: TGTGCCAGCAGCTACGGACCTAACTACGAGCAGTACTTC
CDR3aa: CASSYGPNYEQYF